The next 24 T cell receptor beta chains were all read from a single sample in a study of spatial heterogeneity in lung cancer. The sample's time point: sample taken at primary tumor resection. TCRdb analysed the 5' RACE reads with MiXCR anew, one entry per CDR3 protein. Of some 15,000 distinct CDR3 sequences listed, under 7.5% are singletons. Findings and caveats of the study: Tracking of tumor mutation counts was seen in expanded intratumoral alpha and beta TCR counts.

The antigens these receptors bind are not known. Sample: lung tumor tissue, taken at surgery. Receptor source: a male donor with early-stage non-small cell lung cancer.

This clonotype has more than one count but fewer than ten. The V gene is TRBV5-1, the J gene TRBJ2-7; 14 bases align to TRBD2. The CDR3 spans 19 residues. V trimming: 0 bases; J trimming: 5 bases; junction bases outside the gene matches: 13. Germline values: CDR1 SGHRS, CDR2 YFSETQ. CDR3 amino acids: CASSLGGYGTSGRYNEQYF. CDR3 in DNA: TGCGCCAGCAGCTTGGGGGGATACGGGACTAGCGGGAGATACAACGAGCAGTACTTC. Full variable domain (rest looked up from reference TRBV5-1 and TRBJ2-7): KAGVTQTPRYLIKTRGQQVTLSCSPISGHRSVSWYQQTPGQGLQFLFEYFSETQRNKGNFPGRFSGRQFSNSRSEMNVSTLELGDSALYLCASSLGGYGTSGRYNEQYFGPGTRLTVT.

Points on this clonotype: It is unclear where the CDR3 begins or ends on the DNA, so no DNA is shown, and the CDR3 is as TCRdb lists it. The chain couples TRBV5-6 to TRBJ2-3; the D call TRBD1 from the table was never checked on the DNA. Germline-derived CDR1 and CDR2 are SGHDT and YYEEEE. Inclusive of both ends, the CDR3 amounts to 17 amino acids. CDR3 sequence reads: CASSFLWQGAGTDTQYF.

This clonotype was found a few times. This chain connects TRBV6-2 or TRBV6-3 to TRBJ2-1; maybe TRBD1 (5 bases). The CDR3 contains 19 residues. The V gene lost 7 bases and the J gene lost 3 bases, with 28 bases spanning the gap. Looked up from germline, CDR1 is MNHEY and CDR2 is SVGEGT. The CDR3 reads CASTRRRITEGVCYNEQFF. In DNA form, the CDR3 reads TGTGCCAGCACAAGGCGAAGAATCACTGAAGGGGTCTGCTACAATGAGCAGTTCTTC.

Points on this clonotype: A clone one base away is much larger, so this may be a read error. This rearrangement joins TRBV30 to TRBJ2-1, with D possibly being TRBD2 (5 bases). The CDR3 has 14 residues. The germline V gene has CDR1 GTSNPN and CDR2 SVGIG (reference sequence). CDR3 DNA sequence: TGTGCCTGGAGTGTATCTGCCGGGGTCAATGAGCAGCTCTTC. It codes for CAWSVSAGVNEQLF.

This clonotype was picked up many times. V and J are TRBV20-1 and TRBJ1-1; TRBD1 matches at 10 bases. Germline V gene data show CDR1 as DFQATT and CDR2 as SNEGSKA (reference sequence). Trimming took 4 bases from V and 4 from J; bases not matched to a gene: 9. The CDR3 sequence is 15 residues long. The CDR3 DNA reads TGCAGTGCTAACACGTTAGACAGGGGGCCCACTGAAGCTTTCTTT. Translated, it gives CSANTLDRGPTEAFF.

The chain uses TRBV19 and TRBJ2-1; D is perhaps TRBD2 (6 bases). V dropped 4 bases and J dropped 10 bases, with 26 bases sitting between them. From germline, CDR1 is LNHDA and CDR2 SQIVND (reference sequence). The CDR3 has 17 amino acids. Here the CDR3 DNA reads TGTGCCAGTAGTAGGTTTTATGTGAGGGCCGCCAGCGGGGAGCAGTTCTTC. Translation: CASSRFYVRAASGEQFF. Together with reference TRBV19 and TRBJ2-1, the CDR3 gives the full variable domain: DGGITQSPKYLFRKEGQNVTLSCEQNLNHDAMYWYRQDPGQGLRLIYYSQIVNDFQKGDIAEGYSVSREKKESFPLTVTSAQKNPTAFYLCASSRFYVRAASGEQFFGPGTRLTVL.

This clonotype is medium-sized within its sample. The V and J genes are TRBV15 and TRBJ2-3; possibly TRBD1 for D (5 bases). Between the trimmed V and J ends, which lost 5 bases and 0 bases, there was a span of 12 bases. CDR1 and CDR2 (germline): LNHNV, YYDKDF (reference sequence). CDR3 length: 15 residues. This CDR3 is CATSGRGRSTDTQYF. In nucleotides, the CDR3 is TGTGCCACCAGCGGAAGGGGAAGGAGCACAGATACGCAGTATTTT.

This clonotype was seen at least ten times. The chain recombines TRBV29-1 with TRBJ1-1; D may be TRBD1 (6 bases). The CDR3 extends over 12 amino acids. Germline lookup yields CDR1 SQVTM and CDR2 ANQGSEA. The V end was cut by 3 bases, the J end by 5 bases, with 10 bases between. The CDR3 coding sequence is TGCAGCGTTGATCCGGGGGCTACTGAAGCTTTCTTT. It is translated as CSVDPGATEAFF.

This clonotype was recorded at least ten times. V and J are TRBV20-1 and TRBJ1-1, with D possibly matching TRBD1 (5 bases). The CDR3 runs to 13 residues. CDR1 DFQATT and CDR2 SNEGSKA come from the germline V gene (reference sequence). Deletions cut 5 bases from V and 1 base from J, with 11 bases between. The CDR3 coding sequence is TGCAGTGCTCCCGGGGCGCAGAACACTGAAGCTTTCTTT. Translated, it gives CSAPGAQNTEAFF.

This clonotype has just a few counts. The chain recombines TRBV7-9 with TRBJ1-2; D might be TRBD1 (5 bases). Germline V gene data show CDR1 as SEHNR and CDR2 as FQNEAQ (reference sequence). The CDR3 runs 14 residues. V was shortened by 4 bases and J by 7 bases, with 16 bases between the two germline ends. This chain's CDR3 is CASSSQIWGSGYTF. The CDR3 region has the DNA TGTGCCAGCAGCTCCCAGATTTGGGGGTCTGGCTACACCTTC. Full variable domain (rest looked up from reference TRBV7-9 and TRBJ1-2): DTGVSQNPRHKITKRGQNVTFRCDPISEHNRLYWYRQTLGQGPEFLTYFQNEAQLEKSRLLSDRFSAERPKGSFSTLEIQRTEQGDSAMYLCASSSQIWGSGYTFGSGTRLTVV.

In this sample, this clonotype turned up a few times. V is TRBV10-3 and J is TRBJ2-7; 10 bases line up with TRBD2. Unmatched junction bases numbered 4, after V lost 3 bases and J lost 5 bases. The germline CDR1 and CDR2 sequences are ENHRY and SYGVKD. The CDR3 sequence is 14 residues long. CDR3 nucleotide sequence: TGTGCCATCAGTGATTCTAGCGGGAGACACGAGCAGTACTTC. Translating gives CAISDSSGRHEQYF.

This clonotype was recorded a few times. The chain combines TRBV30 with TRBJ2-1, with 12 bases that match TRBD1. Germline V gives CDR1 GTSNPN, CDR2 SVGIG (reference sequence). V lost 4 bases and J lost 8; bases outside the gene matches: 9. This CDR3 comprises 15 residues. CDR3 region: CAWTLPGTGGDEQFF. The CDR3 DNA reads TGTGCCTGGACCCTTCCCGGGACAGGGGGCGATGAGCAGTTCTTC.

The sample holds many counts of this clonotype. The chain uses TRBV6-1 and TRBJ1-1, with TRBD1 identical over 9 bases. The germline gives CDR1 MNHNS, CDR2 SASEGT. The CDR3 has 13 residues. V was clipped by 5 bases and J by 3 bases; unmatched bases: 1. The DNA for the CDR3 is TGTGCCAGCAGTTGGACAGGGGACACTGAAGCTTTCTTT. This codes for CASSWTGDTEAFF.

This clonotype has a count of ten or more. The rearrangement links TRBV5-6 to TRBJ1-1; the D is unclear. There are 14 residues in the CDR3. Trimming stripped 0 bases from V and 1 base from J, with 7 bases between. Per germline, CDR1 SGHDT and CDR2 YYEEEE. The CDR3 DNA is TGTGCCAGCAGCTTGGATCAGGCGAACACTGAAGCTTTCTTT. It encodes CASSLDQANTEAFF.

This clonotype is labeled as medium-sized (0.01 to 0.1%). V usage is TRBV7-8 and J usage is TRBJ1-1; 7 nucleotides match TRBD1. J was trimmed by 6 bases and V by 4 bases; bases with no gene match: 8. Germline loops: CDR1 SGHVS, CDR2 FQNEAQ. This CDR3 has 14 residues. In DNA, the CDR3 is TGTGCCAGCAGCTCCAGACAGGGAGTCGCTGAAGCTTTCTTT. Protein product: CASSSRQGVAEAFF.

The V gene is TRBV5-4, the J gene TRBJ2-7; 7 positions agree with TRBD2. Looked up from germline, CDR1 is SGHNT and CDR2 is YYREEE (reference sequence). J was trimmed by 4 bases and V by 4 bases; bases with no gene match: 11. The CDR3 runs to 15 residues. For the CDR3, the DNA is TGTGCCAGCAGCCCCGGGGAGGGAGGGCCGTACGAGCAGTACTTC. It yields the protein CASSPGEGGPYEQYF.

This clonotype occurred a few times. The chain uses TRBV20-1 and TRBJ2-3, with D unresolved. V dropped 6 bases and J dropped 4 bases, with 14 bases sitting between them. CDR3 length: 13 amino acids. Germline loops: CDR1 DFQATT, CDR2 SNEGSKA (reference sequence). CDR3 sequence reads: CSAAHYEADTQYF. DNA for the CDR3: TGCAGTGCCGCGCATTACGAAGCAGATACGCAGTATTTT.

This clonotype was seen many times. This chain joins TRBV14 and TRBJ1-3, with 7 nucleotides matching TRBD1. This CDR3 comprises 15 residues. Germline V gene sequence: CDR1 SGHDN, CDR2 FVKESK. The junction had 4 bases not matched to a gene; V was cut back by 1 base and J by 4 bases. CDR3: CASSQGQGSGNTIYF. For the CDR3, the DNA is TGTGCCAGCAGCCAAGGACAGGGATCGGGAAACACCATATATTTT.

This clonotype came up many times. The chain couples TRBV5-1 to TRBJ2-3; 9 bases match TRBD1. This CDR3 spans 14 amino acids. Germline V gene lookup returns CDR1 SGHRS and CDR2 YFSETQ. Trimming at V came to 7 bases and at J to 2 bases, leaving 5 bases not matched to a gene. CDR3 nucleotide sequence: TGCGCCAGCCCTGAACAGGGGGCCACAGATACGCAGTATTTT. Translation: CASPEQGATDTQYF.

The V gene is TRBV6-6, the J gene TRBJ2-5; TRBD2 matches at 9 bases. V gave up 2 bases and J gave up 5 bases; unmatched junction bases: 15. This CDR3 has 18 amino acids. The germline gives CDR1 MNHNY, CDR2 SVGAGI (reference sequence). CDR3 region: CASSYGGGSGRRMETQYF. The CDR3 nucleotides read TGTGCCAGCAGTTACGGGGGTGGTAGCGGGAGACGGATGGAGACCCAGTACTTC.

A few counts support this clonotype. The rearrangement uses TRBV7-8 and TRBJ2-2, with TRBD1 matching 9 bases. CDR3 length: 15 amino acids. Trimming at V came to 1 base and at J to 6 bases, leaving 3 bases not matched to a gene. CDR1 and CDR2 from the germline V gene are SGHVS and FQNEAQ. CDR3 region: CASSLGWDRAGELFF. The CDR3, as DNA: TGTGCCAGCAGCTTAGGGTGGGACAGGGCCGGGGAGCTGTTTTTT.

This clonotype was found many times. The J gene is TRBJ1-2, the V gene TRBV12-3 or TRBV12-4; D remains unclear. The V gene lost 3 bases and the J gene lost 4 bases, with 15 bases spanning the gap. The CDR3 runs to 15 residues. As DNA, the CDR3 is TGTGCCAGCAGTTTTTCGAGCAAGGCCTCCTATGGCTACACCTTC. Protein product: CASSFSSKASYGYTF.

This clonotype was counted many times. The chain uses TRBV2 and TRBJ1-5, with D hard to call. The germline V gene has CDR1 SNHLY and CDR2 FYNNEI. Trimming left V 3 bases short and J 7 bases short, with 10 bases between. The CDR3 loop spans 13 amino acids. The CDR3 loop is CASSDRGIQPQHF. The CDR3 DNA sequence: TGTGCCAGCAGTGATCGAGGTATCCAGCCCCAGCATTTT.

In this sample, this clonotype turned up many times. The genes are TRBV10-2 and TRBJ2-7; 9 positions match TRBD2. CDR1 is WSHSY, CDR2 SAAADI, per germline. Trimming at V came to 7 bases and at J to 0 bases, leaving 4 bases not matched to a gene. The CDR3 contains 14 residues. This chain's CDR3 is CASTVTSGSYEQYF. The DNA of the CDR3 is TGCGCCAGCACCGTGACTAGCGGCTCCTACGAGCAGTACTTC.